These 13 T cell receptor beta chains originate from one sample sequenced in a study of OX40 agonist ivuxolimab in advanced cancers. Receptor libraries were prepared by the immunoSEQ multiplex PCR assay. TCRdb took this table from immuneACCESS and kept in-frame rearrangements with V and J called. Such tables lack part of the clones; where checked against another copy, unresolved V genes explain under half of the gap, and the rest is unexplained. In this sample the table shows 72,000 or so clones, roughly nine tenths of which occur a single time. The ten largest clones add up to 1.3% of the sample. The material was CD4+ or CD8+ T cells sorted from blood, obtained in a trial of the OX40 agonist ivuxolimab. These receptors all stem from an adult with an advanced solid tumor such as melanoma, head and neck, liver or kidney cancer.

This chain links TRBV28 with TRBJ2-3, with D maybe TRBD1 (5 bases). The length of the CDR3 is 15 residues. CDR1 is MDHEN, CDR2 SYDVKM, per germline. V lost 2 bases and J 2 bases, leaving 11 bases between the germline ends. CDR3 in amino acids: CASSLPQGNTDTQYF. The CDR3 nucleotides are TGTGCCAGCAGTTTACCTCAGGGTAACACAGATACGCAGTATTTT.

A single count supports this clone. The chain couples TRBV29-1 to TRBJ1-4; D not resolved. The CDR3 contains 11 residues. Trimming removed 7 bases from V and 5 bases from J, with 8 bases in between. The germline V gene has CDR1 SQVTM and CDR2 ANQGSEA. The CDR3 loop is CSAGLNEKLFF. The DNA for the CDR3 is TGCAGCGCAGGCTTGAATGAAAAACTGTTTTTT.

V gene TRBV7-9 combines with J gene TRBJ2-7; D may be TRBD1 or TRBD2 (5 bases each). V was cut by 5 bases and J by 2 bases, with 13 bases left in between. Germline V gives CDR1 SEHNR, CDR2 FQNEAQ (reference sequence). The CDR3 sequence is 14 residues long. CDR3 sequence (DNA): TGTGCCAGCAGCATGGGGACGTTACCCTACGAGCAGTACTTC. This codes for CASSMGTLPYEQYF.

The V and J genes are TRBV18 and TRBJ2-5; D is uncertain. Trimming took 3 bases from V and 5 from J, leaving 10 bases between them. Germline V gene data show CDR1 as KGHSH and CDR2 as LQKENI. There are 13 residues in the CDR3. CDR3 sequence reads: CASSPGVGETQYF. CDR3 sequence (DNA): TGTGCCAGCTCACCCGGCGTAGGGGAGACCCAGTACTTC. Full variable domain (missing parts from reference TRBV18 and TRBJ2-5): NAGVMQNPRHLVRRRGQEARLRCSPMKGHSHVYWYRQLPEEGLKFMVYLQKENIIDESGMPKERFSAEFPKEGPSILRIQQVVRGDSAAYFCASSPGVGETQYFGPGTRLLVL.

This clone was detected once. V usage is TRBV28 and J usage is TRBJ1-1; 7 bases fit TRBD1. This CDR3 region has 12 residues. Germline values: CDR1 MDHEN, CDR2 SYDVKM. Trimming took 8 bases from V and 4 from J; bases not matched to a gene: 4. For the CDR3, the DNA is TGTGCCAGCCATACAGGGGCCACTGAAGCTTTCTTT. Protein sequence: CASHTGATEAFF.

This CDR3 reads CASSSDSGSSETQYF. The CDR3 DNA sequence: TGTGCCAGCAGCTCGGACAGTGGTTCTTCTGAGACCCAGTACTTC. This chain joins TRBV5-6 and TRBJ2-5, with a weak D call TRBD1 (6 bases). CDR1 and CDR2 (germline): SGHDT, YYEEEE. Trimming pared 3 bases from V and 5 bases from J, leaving 17 bases between. The CDR3 is 15 amino acids.

J is TRBJ2-7 and V is TRBV30, with 9 bases fitting TRBD1. The J segment lost 11 bases and the V segment lost 5 bases, leaving 4 bases of the junction unmatched. The CDR3 extends over 10 amino acids. CDR1 GTSNPN and CDR2 SVGIG come from the germline V gene (reference sequence). CDR3 sequence (DNA): TGTGCCTGGGGGGACAGGGTGAAGTACTTC. It codes for CAWGDRVKYF.

This clone was seen once. The chain has TRBV6-1 and TRBJ1-5; possibly TRBD1 for D (6 bases). The germline gives CDR1 MNHNS, CDR2 SASEGT. The CDR3 sequence is 14 residues long. With 6 bases removed from V and 1 base from J, the gap between germline ends came to 10 bases. CDR3 coding DNA: TGTGCCAGCAGGGACGACAGGAGCAATCAGCCCCAGCATTTT. Protein sequence: CASRDDRSNQPQHF.

The J gene is TRBJ1-2, the V gene TRBV19; D is possibly TRBD1 (6 bases). Trimming cost V 3 bases and J 8 bases, with 13 bases left between them. The CDR3 is 13 amino acids. The germline V gene has CDR1 LNHDA and CDR2 SQIVND (reference sequence). The CDR3 reads CASSIVQGPGYTF. The CDR3 DNA reads TGTGCCAGTAGTATCGTACAGGGTCCGGGCTACACCTTC.

The rearrangement links TRBV7-9 to TRBJ2-5; 9 nucleotides line up with TRBD2. The J segment lost 2 bases and the V segment lost 5 bases, leaving 9 bases of the junction unmatched. This CDR3 contains 16 residues. The germline gives CDR1 SEHNR, CDR2 FQNEAQ (reference sequence). The CDR3 nucleotides are TGTGCCAGCAGCGACGCCTCTAGCGGGGTACAAGAGACCCAGTACTTC. Protein product: CASSDASSGVQETQYF.

This clone has just one count. In nucleotides, the CDR3 is TGCGCCAGCAGCCCCTGGGCTAGCGGGATTAATGAGCAGTTCTTC. It translates to CASSPWASGINEQFF. This chain connects TRBV5-1 to TRBJ2-1, with 9 nucleotides matching TRBD2. The germline gives CDR1 SGHRS, CDR2 YFSETQ. Unmatched junction bases numbered 9, after V lost 4 bases and J lost 7 bases. There are 15 residues in the CDR3.

With regard to this clone: In the same sample, other DNA sequences code for this CDR3. This chain connects TRBV2 to TRBJ2-1; TRBD1 matches at 10 bases. V was pared by 6 bases and J by 3 bases, with 5 bases of the junction left unmatched. Germline loops: CDR1 SNHLY, CDR2 FYNNEI. The CDR3 contains 15 residues. CDR3 amino acids: CASSTDRGDYNEQFF. The CDR3 DNA reads as TGTGCCAGCAGCACGGACAGGGGGGACTACAATGAGCAGTTCTTC.

A single count supports this clone. The rearrangement links TRBV27 to TRBJ2-3, with D unclear. Trimming pared 1 base from V and 4 bases from J, leaving 9 bases between. In germline, CDR1 is MNHEY, CDR2 SMNVEV (reference sequence). CDR3 size: 14 residues. The CDR3 nucleotides read TGTGCCAGCAGTTTATGGCAGGTCCCAGATACGCAGTATTTT. The encoded protein is CASSLWQVPDTQYF.